The sequence of this T cell receptor beta chain was determined in a study of PD-1 blockade in classical Hodgkin lymphoma. General study results and limits: Reported baseline diversity: healthy donors highest, relapsed/refractory patients lowest. Whatever underlies the repertoire differences (possibly disease activity or prior therapy) remains undefined.

Some clones are missing from TCRdb's copy, which holds only in-frame ones; the method was immunoSEQ multiplex PCR. The top ten clones hold over 1% of a sample with just under 20,000 clones, approximately 82% of them seen once. Time point denoted: newly diagnosed, previously untreated cHL patient sample. The study purified CD4+ T cells from thawed PBMCs using magnetic negative selection. Peripheral samples used as comparators were newly diagnosed, untreated classical Hodgkin lymphoma PBMCs. As regards this clone: Its antigen is not identified.

Sequenced input: CD4+ T cells from blood. This TCR derives from a human donor with classical Hodgkin lymphoma.

This CDR3 is CASSLGAGGANPYEQYF. CDR3 DNA sequence: TGCGCCAGCAGCTTGGGGGCAGGGGGCGCTAATCCCTACGAGCAGTACTTC. The V and J genes are TRBV5-1 and TRBJ2-7; TRBD1 agrees at 8 bases. The CDR3 is made up of 17 amino acids. CDR1 and CDR2 from the germline V gene are SGHRS and YFSETQ. The J segment lost 2 bases and the V segment lost 0 bases, leaving 10 bases of the junction unmatched.